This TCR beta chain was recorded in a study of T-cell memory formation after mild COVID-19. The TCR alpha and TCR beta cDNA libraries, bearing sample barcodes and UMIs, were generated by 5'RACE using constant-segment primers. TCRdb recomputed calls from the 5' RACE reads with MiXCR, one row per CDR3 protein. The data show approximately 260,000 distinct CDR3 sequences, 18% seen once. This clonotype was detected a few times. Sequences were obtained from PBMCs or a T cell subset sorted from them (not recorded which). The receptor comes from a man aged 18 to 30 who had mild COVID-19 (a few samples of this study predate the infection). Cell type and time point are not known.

The CDR3 sequence is CASRGTGDQPQHF. The CDR3 DNA reads as TGTGCCAGCAGGGGGACAGGGGATCAGCCCCAGCATTTT. V and J are TRBV12-3 or TRBV12-4 and TRBJ1-5; TRBD1 aligns across 10 bases. The V segment lost 6 bases and the J segment 5 bases; nucleotides outside the gene matches: 1. This CDR3 has 13 amino acids.